Listed below are T cell receptor beta chains from one sample, sequenced in a study of T-cell memory formation after mild COVID-19. TCRdb independently ran MiXCR on the 5' RACE reads; one entry per CDR3 protein. The sample has 85,000 to 130,000 distinct CDR3 sequences; about 18% are singletons. Sequencing was carried out using PBMCs or a T cell subset sorted from them (not recorded which). The receptors were gathered from an adult woman who had mild COVID-19 (a few samples of this study predate the infection). Cell type and time point are not known. CDR3s include the opening cysteine and the closing phenylalanine or tryptophan. A D gene is named only where the DNA matches it firmly. Clone sizes are given selectively: once, few, many, or a class where the clone is expanded.

V	D	J	size	DNA	CDR3
TRBV7-9	TRBD1	TRBJ1-1	few	TGTGCCAGCAGTCCGGACAGGGCACCTCTGGGAACTGAAGCTTTCTTT	CASSPDRAPLGTEAFF
TRBV6-5	.	TRBJ2-5	.	TGTGCCAGCAGTTCGGCGGGTGACCAGTACTTC	CASSSAGDQYF
TRBV29-1	TRBD1	TRBJ2-7	.	TGCAGCGTTGATGGCCCCCGGTGGGGGACAGGGGGAGGCGAGCAGTACTTC	CSVDGPRWGTGGGEQYF
TRBV13	.	TRBJ1-1	few	TGTGCCAGCAGCGTAAGGGTCGGAGGTACTGAAGCTTTCTTT	CASSVRVGGTEAFF
TRBV4-2	TRBD1	TRBJ2-7	.	TGTGCCAGCAGCCAAGGGGACAGAAGCTCCTACGAGCAGTACTTC	CASSQGDRSSYEQYF
TRBV7-9	TRBD1	TRBJ2-7	few	TGTGCCAGCAGGGCATCACAGGGGCCCGAGCAGTACTTC	CASRASQGPEQYF
TRBV7-6	.	TRBJ2-1	few	TGTGCCAGCAGCTTCGACAGGAGCACTGAGCAGTTCTTC	CASSFDRSTEQFF
TRBV7-8	TRBD1	TRBJ2-7	few	TGTGCCAGCACCTACGGCGAGGGACAGGGAGACTACGAGCAGTACTTC	CASTYGEGQGDYEQYF
TRBV7-9	TRBD1	TRBJ1-1	few	TGTGCCAGCAGTTTAGGGGGCGGAGGCTCTGAAGCTTTCTTT	CASSLGGGGSEAFF
TRBV6-5	TRBD1	TRBJ1-1	.	TGTGCCAGCAGTTACTTTGGGACAGGGACGTTTGGCGCTGAAGCTTTCTTT	CASSYFGTGTFGAEAFF
TRBV6-1	.	TRBJ1-2	.	TGTGCCAGCAGTGAAATCGCCAGTAACTATGGCTACACCTTC	CASSEIASNYGYTF
TRBV4-2	TRBD2	TRBJ2-7	few	TGTGCCAGCAGCCAAGGGGAGGGGCCACTTCCCTACGAGCAGTACTTC	CASSQGEGPLPYEQYF
TRBV29-1	.	TRBJ2-4	.	TGCAGCGTTGAAGGGAAGGGGCCCCTAGCCAAAAACATTCAGTACTTC	CSVEGKGPLAKNIQYF
TRBV13	.	TRBJ2-2	.	TGTGCCAGCAGCCCCGGATCACTGAACACCGGGGAGCTGTTTTTT	CASSPGSLNTGELFF
TRBV10-3	.	TRBJ2-2	many	TGTGCCATCAGTGAGTCCGGGGAGCTGTTTTTT	CAISESGELFF
TRBV7-9	.	TRBJ1-1	.	TGTTTATCACCTGGGAACACTGAAGCTTTCTTT	CLSPGNTEAFF
TRBV29-1	.	TRBJ2-1	few	TGCAGCGTTTTCAGCAGTACCTACAATGAGCAGTTCTTC	CSVFSSTYNEQFF
TRBV7-9	TRBD2	TRBJ2-5	.	TGTGCCAGCAGCACTTGGCGGGGGGGCGCGTCCCAAGAGACCCAGTACTTC	CASSTWRGGASQETQYF
TRBV12-3/TRBV12-4	TRBD2	TRBJ2-2	few	TGTGCCAGCGGACTAGCGGGGGTTGCCGGGGAGCTGTTTTTT	CASGLAGVAGELFF
TRBV4-1	.	TRBJ1-1	.	TGCGCCAGCAGCCAAGAGGACATTTTAGGCACTGAAGCTTTCTTT	CASSQEDILGTEAFF
TRBV5-1	.	TRBJ2-7	.	TGCGCCAGCAGCTCGGGACCGAGCGAGCAGTACTTC	CASSSGPSEQYF
TRBV3-1	.	TRBJ2-1	few	TGTGCCAGCAGCCAAGATTTTACGGGGCGGGAAGAGCAGTTCTTC	CASSQDFTGREEQFF
TRBV7-9	TRBD1	TRBJ1-5	few	TGTGCCAGCAGCTCTACAGGGGGCAATCAGCCCCAGCATTTT	CASSSTGGNQPQHF
TRBV12-3/TRBV12-4	TRBD2	TRBJ2-5	.	TGTGCCAGCAGTCCGACTAGCGCCCCTCAAGAGACCCAGTACTTC	CASSPTSAPQETQYF
TRBV12-3/TRBV12-4	.	TRBJ2-3	few	TGTGCCAGCAGTTTACTGCCAGATACTAGCACAGATACGCAGTATTTT	CASSLLPDTSTDTQYF
TRBV4-1	TRBD1	TRBJ2-3	few	TGCGCCAGCAGAGATACAGGGGGCACAGATACGCAGTATTTT	CASRDTGGTDTQYF
TRBV7-8	TRBD1	TRBJ2-5	.	TGTGCCAGCAGCAGGGACAGGGAACAAGAGACCCAGTACTTC	CASSRDREQETQYF
TRBV20-1	.	TRBJ1-2	once	TGCAGTGCTAGAGCCAGGCACCAGGCAGGGACTCCGAACTATGGCTACACCTTC	CSARARHQAGTPNYGYTF
TRBV24-1	TRBD2	TRBJ2-1	few	TGTGCCACCAGTGACGGGACTAGCGGGAACCATGAGCAGTTCTTC	CATSDGTSGNHEQFF
TRBV5-1	.	TRBJ2-3	few	TGCGCCAGCAGCTCCCCCGGGTACACAGATACGCAGTATTTT	CASSSPGYTDTQYF
TRBV15	.	TRBJ2-1	.	TGTGCCACCAGCAGGACGCCTACAGGGAACGATGAGCAGTTCTTC	CATSRTPTGNDEQFF